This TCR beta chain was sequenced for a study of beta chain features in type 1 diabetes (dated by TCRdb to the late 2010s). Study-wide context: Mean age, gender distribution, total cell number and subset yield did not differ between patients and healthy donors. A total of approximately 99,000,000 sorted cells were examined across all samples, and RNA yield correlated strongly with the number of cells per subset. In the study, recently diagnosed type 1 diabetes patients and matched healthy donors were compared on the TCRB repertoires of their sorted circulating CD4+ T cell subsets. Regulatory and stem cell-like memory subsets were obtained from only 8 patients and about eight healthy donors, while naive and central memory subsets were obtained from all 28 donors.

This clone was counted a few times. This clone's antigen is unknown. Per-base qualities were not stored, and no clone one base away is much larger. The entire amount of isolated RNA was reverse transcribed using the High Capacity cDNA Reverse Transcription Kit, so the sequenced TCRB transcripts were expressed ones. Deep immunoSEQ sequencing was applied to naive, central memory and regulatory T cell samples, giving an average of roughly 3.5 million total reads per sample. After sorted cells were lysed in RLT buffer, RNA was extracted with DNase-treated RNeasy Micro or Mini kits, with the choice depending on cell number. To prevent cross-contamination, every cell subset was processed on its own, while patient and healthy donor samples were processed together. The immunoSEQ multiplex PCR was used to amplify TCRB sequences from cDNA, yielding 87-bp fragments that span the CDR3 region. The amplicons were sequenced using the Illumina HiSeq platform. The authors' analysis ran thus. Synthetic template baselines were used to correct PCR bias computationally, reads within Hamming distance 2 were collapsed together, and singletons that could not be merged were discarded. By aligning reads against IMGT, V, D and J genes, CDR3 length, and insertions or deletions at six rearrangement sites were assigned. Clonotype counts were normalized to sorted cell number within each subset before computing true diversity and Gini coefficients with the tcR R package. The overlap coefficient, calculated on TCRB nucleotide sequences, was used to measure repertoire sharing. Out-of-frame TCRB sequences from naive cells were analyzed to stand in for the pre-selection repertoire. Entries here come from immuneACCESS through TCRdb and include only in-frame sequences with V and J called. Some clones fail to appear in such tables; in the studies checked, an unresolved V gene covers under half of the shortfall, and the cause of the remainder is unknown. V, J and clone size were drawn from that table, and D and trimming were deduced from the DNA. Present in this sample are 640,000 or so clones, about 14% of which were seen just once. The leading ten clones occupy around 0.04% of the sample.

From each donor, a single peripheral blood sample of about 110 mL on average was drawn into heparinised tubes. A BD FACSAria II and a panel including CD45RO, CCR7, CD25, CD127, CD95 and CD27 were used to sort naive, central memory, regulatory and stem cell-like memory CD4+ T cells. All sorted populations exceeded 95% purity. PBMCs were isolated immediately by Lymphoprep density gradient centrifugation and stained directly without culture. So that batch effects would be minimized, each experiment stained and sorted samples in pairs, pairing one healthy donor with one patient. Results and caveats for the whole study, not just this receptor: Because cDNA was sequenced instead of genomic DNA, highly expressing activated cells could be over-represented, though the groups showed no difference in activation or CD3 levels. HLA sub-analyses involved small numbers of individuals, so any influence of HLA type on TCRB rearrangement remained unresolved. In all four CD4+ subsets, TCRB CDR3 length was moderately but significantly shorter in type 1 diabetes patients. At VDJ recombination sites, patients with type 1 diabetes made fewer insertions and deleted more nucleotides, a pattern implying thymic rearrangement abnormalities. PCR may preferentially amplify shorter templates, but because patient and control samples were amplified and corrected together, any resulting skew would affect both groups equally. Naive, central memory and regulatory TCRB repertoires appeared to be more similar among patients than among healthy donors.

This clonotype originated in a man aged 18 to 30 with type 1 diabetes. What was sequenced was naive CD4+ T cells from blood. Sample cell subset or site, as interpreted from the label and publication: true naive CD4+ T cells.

The CDR3 protein is CASSVTGLEGTEAFF. At the DNA level, the sequence is TGTGCCAGCAGCGTGACAGGGCTTGAAGGCACTGAAGCTTTCTTT. Rearrangement joined TRBV9 to TRBJ1-1; 7 bases in the junction line up with TRBD1. The germline V gene supplies CDR1 SGDLS and CDR2 YYNGEE. The germline V and J ends show losses of 2 bases and 4 bases respectively, and no gene match explains 8 bases of the junction. The CDR3 has 15 amino acids, counting the end cysteine and phenylalanine. Just the 45-base CDR3 DNA is kept, in frame starting at base 1.